This T cell receptor (beta chain) was sequenced during a study of T cells in Graves' hyperthyroidism and ophthalmopathy. Study-level background: Pretreatment peripheral blood was obtained at initial diagnosis.

This clonotype has just a few counts. The V gene end was trimmed by 4 bases and the J gene end by 1 base; junction bases not matched to a gene: 4. The CDR3 totals 15 residues. Germline lookup yields CDR1 KGHSH and CDR2 LQKENI. Stable disease denoted Graves' hyperthyroidism without ophthalmopathy progression within 18 months. Exclusion criteria comprised uncontrolled infection, other autoimmune disease, pregnancy or lactation. Clinical symptoms, serum thyroxine, TRAb, thyroid ultrasound and orbital computed tomography established diagnosis. Regions amplified from RNA transcripts were the TCR beta CDR3 regions. The study used the HTBI primer set for a first-round RT-PCR of the TCR CDR3. TCRdb passed the multiplex PCR reads through MiXCR, listing each CDR3 protein once. The sample lists some 760,000 distinct CDR3 sequences, 11% to 15% occurring once.

The chain couples TRBV18 to TRBJ2-1; TRBD1 aligns across 7 bases. The clonotype comes from a woman aged 18-29 years with Graves' hyperthyroidism. Sequenced: blood. CDR3 sequence: CASSLGQYSYNEQFF. The CDR3 DNA reads TGTGCCAGCTCACTGGGACAGTATTCCTACAATGAGCAGTTCTTC.